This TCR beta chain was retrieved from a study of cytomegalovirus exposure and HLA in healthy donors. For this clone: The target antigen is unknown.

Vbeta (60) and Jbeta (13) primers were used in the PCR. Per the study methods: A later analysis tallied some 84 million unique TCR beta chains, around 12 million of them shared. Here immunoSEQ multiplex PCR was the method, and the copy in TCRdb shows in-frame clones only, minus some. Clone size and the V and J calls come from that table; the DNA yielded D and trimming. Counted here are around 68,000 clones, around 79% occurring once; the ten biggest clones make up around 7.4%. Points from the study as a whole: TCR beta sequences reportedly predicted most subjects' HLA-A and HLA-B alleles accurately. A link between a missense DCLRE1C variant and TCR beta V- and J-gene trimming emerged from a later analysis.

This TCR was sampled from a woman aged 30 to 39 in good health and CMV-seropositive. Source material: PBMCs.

The CDR3 DNA is TGCGCCAGCCGACTAGCGGGAGGTACCTACGAGCAGTACTTC. Translated, it gives CASRLAGGTYEQYF. The chain combines TRBV5-1 with TRBJ2-7; 13 bases fit TRBD2. There are 14 residues in the CDR3. The V gene's germline CDR1 is SGHRS and CDR2 YFSETQ. J gave up 2 bases and V 7 bases, and 3 bases lay outside the gene matches.